Below are 18 T cell receptor beta chains sequenced from a single sample in a study of blood T cell repertoires in COVID-19. Generated by immunoSEQ multiplex PCR, the TCRdb table keeps only in-frame clones and is missing some. The repertoire holds around 340,000 clones, with just over 85% as singletons. Sequencing used PBMCs or T cells enriched from blood (not recorded which). The receptors were gathered from a woman aged 35 to 49 with acute COVID-19.

The genes are TRBV3-1 (or the pseudogene TRBV3-2) and TRBJ2-7, with a tentative D call TRBD1 (5 bases). The CDR3 is made up of 12 amino acids. Germline V gene lookup returns CDR1 LGHDT and CDR2 YNNKEL (reference sequence). The V end lost 5 bases, the J end lost 4 bases, and 9 bases lay between the germline ends. CDR3 nucleotides: TGTGCCAGCAGCTACGCAGGGTACGAGCAGTACTTC. Translated: CASSYAGYEQYF.

The chain joins TRBV15 to TRBJ1-2, with D tentatively TRBD1 (5 bases). CDR1 and CDR2 (germline): LNHNV, YYDKDF (reference sequence). The germline V and J ends were trimmed by 0 bases and 4 bases, with 9 bases remaining between them. CDR3 length equals 14 residues. DNA of the CDR3: TGTGCCACCAGCAGAGATCCAGGGATCTATGGCTACACCTTC. Amino acid sequence: CATSRDPGIYGYTF.

The rearrangement links TRBV6-2 or TRBV6-3 to TRBJ1-2; 7 positions agree with TRBD1. The germline V gene encodes CDR1 MNHEY and CDR2 SVGEGT. The CDR3 loop spans 14 amino acids. The V gene end was trimmed by 2 bases and the J gene end by 7 bases; junction bases not matched to a gene: 7. The CDR3 spells CASSYPLTGTGYTF. The CDR3, as DNA: TGTGCCAGCAGTTACCCGTTGACAGGGACTGGCTACACCTTC.

The chain is built from TRBV7-9 and TRBJ1-4; D gene ambiguous. V was shortened by 5 bases and J by 3 bases, with 10 bases between the two germline ends. The germline V gene encodes CDR1 SEHNR and CDR2 FQNEAQ (reference sequence). The CDR3 contains 14 residues. The CDR3 is CASSQALANEKLFF. CDR3 in DNA: TGTGCCAGCAGCCAAGCCCTTGCTAATGAAAAACTGTTTTTT.

This clone was seen a handful of times. The rearrangement uses TRBV7-9 and TRBJ2-2, with TRBD2 identical over 10 bases. Germline V gene lookup returns CDR1 SEHNR and CDR2 FQNEAQ (reference sequence). The CDR3 contains 18 residues. V shed 5 bases, J shed 5 bases, and the junction held 14 bases outside the gene matches. This CDR3 reads CASSPHGLAGVPTGELFF. The CDR3 coding sequence is TGTGCCAGCAGCCCACATGGCCTAGCGGGGGTCCCGACCGGGGAGCTGTTTTTT.

This rearrangement joins TRBV6-5 to TRBJ2-1; 8 bases agree with TRBD2. Unmatched junction bases numbered 5, after V lost 8 bases and J lost 2 bases. Germline lookup yields CDR1 MNHEY and CDR2 SVGAGI. The length of the CDR3 is 14 residues. In DNA form, the CDR3 reads TGTGCCAGCCTGGCTAGCGGGCCCTACAATGAGCAGTTCTTC. Protein product: CASLASGPYNEQFF.

The DNA of the CDR3 is TGCAGCGTTGGAAATAGAGACAGGGGGGTTGGCTACACCTTC. This codes for CSVGNRDRGVGYTF. The V and J genes are TRBV29-1 and TRBJ1-2, with 9 bases that match TRBD1. Trimming at V came to 4 bases and at J to 7 bases, leaving 10 bases not matched to a gene. There are 14 residues in the CDR3. Germline CDR1 SQVTM, CDR2 ANQGSEA. The full variable domain, in which reference TRBV29-1 and TRBJ1-2 provide the parts outside the CDR3, is SAVISQKPSRDICQRGTSLTIQCQVDSQVTMMFWYRQQPGQSLTLIATANQGSEATYESGFVIDKFPISRPNLTFSTLTVSNMSPEDSSIYLCSVGNRDRGVGYTFGSGTRLTVV.

This clone appeared once. This chain joins TRBV27 and TRBJ2-1; D may be TRBD1 (6 bases). This CDR3 has 15 amino acids. V gave up 2 bases and J gave up 7 bases, with 15 bases separating them. Germline values: CDR1 MNHEY, CDR2 SMNVEV (reference sequence). CDR3 sequence reads: CASSLARGEINEQFF. The CDR3 bases are TGTGCCAGCAGTTTAGCCAGGGGTGAGATTAATGAGCAGTTCTTC.

The chain is built from TRBV15 and TRBJ2-7, with 9 bases fitting TRBD2. Germline values: CDR1 LNHNV, CDR2 YYDKDF (reference sequence). V was clipped by 3 bases and J by 2 bases; unmatched bases: 5. CDR3 length: 15 residues. This CDR3 is CATSRQTSGAYEQYF. CDR3 nucleotide sequence: TGTGCCACCAGCAGGCAGACTAGCGGTGCCTACGAGCAGTACTTC.

The chain carries TRBV7-9 and TRBJ2-7, with D perhaps matching TRBD1 (5 bases). V dropped 1 base and J dropped 4 bases, with 14 bases sitting between them. In germline, CDR1 is SEHNR, CDR2 FQNEAQ (reference sequence). CDR3 size: 15 residues. The CDR3 spells CASSLGRAGMYEQYF. CDR3 in DNA: TGTGCCAGCAGCTTAGGTAGAGCAGGGATGTACGAGCAGTACTTC.

This rearrangement joins TRBV28 to TRBJ1-1; 8 nucleotides align to TRBD1. Germline trimming cut 5 bases from V and 5 bases from J; bases unmatched to any gene: 7. Germline lookup yields CDR1 MDHEN and CDR2 SYDVKM. There are 14 residues in the CDR3. CDR3 sequence reads: CASSPTGVRTEAFF. CDR3 DNA sequence: TGTGCCAGCAGTCCGACAGGGGTTAGGACTGAAGCTTTCTTT.

The chain uses TRBV7-9 and TRBJ1-1; weak D call: TRBD1 (5 bases). The V end was cut by 5 bases, the J end by 7 bases, with 17 bases between. This CDR3 comprises 14 residues. The germline gives CDR1 SEHNR, CDR2 FQNEAQ (reference sequence). In DNA form, the CDR3 reads TGTGCCAGCAGCCGATCTCGTGGGGCCGTTGAAGCTTTCTTT. This translates into CASSRSRGAVEAFF.

The chain joins TRBV5-5 to TRBJ1-3; D is unclear. The V and J ends lost 0 bases and 4 bases respectively, with 11 bases between them. Germline CDR1 SGHKS, CDR2 YYEKEE (reference sequence). CDR3 length equals 15 residues. This CDR3 is CASSLAPGRGNTIYF. The CDR3 DNA sequence: TGTGCCAGCAGCTTGGCCCCAGGCCGAGGAAACACCATATATTTT.

The chain couples TRBV19 to TRBJ1-5, with D uncertain. The length of the CDR3 is 14 residues. Between the trimmed V and J ends, which lost 6 bases and 5 bases, there was a span of 14 bases. CDR1 LNHDA and CDR2 SQIVND come from the germline V gene (reference sequence). Here the CDR3 reads CASRERTHDQPQHF. For the CDR3, the DNA is TGTGCCAGTAGGGAGCGGACCCACGATCAGCCCCAGCATTTT.

This clone was counted once. V usage is TRBV19 and J usage is TRBJ1-2; 7 nucleotides match TRBD1. Looked up from germline, CDR1 is LNHDA and CDR2 is SQIVND (reference sequence). J was trimmed by 8 bases and V by 3 bases; bases with no gene match: 9. This CDR3 has 14 amino acids. CDR3 nucleotide sequence: TGTGCCAGTAGTATCTCGGACAGGACTTTAGGCTACACCTTC. Translating it yields CASSISDRTLGYTF.

CDR3 amino acids: CATEQGYEQFF. In DNA, the CDR3 is TGTGCCACCGAACAGGGGTATGAGCAGTTCTTC. This sequence joins TRBV7-2 and TRBJ2-1; TRBD1 agrees at 7 bases. This CDR3 is built from 11 residues. Trimming took 10 bases from V and 8 from J; bases not matched to a gene: 5. Germline loops: CDR1 SGHTA, CDR2 FQGNSA.

The rearrangement uses TRBV2 and TRBJ1-1, with D possibly matching TRBD1 (6 bases). The V end was cut by 6 bases, the J end by 1 base, with 9 bases between. The CDR3 spans 13 residues. Germline loops: CDR1 SNHLY, CDR2 FYNNEI. For the CDR3, the DNA is TGTGCCAGCAGGTTCAGGGGGAACACTGAAGCTTTCTTT. This gives the protein CASRFRGNTEAFF.

The rearrangement joins TRBV9 to TRBJ2-1; tentative D call: TRBD2 (5 bases). Trimming cost V 2 bases and J 8 bases, with 14 bases left between them. CDR3 length: 14 residues. Germline V gene lookup returns CDR1 SGDLS and CDR2 YYNGEE. The CDR3 nucleotides read TGTGCCAGCAGCGTGGAAACTAGTCCCCATGAGCAGTTCTTC. Translation: CASSVETSPHEQFF. The whole variable domain, remainder taken from reference TRBV9 and TRBJ2-1, is DSGVTQTPKHLITATGQRVTLRCSPRSGDLSVYWYQQSLDQGLQFLIQYYNGEERAKGNILERFSAQQFPDLHSELNLSSLELGDSALYFCASSVETSPHEQFFGPGTRLTVL.